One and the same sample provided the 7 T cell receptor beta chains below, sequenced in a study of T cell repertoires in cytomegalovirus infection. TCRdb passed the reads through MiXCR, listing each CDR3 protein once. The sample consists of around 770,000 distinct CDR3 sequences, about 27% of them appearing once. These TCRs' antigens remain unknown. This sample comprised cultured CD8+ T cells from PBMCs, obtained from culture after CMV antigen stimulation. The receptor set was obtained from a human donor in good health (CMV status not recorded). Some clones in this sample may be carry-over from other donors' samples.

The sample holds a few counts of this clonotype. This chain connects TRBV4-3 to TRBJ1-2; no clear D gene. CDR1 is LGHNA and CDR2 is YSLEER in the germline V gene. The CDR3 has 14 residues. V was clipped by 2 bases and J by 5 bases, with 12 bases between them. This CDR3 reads CASSQLVTLYGYTF. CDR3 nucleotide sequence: TGCGCCAGCAGCCAACTTGTGACATTGTATGGCTACACCTTC.

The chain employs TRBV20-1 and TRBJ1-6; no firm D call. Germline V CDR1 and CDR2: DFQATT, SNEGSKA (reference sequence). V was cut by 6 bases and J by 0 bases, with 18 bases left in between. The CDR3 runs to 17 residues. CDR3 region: CSASRTVFSSYNSPLHF. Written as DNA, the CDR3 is TGCAGTGCCAGTCGAACGGTCTTCAGCTCCTATAATTCACCCCTCCACTTT.

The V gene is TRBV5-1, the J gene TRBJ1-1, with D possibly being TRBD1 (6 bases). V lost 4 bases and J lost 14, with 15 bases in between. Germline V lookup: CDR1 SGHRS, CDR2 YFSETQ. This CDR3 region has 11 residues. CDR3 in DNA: TGCGCCAGCAGCGAGGGGGGCCCGCTCTTCTTT. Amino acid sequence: CASSEGGPLFF.

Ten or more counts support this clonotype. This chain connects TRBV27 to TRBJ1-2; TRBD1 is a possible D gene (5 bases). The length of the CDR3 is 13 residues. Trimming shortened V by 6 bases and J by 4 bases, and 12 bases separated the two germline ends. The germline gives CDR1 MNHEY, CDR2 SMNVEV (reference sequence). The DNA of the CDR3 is TGTGCCAGCAGCCCGGGGCGCATCTATGGCTACACCTTC. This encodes CASSPGRIYGYTF.

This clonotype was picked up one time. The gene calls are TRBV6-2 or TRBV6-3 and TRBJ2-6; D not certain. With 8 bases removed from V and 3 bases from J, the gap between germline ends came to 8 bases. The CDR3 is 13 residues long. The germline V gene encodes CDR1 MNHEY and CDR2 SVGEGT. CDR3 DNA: TGTGCCAGCCTAGTTTTTGGGGCCAACGTCCTGACTTTC. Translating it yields CASLVFGANVLTF.

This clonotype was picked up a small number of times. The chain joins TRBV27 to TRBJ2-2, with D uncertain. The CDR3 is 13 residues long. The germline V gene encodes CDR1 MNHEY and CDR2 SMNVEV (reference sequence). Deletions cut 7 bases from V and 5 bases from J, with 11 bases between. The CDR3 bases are TGTGCCAGCACTCACCCGGGTACCGGGGAGCTGTTTTTT. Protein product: CASTHPGTGELFF.

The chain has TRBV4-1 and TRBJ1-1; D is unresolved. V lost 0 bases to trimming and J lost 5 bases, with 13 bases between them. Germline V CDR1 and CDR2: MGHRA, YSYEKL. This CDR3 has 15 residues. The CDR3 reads CASSQEGSQSTEAFF. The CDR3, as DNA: TGCGCCAGCAGCCAAGAGGGCAGTCAATCTACTGAAGCTTTCTTT.